This TCR beta chain was retrieved from a study of blood T cell repertoires in COVID-19. Study summary: The United States, Italy and Spain provided the acute and convalescent COVID-19 samples.

As processed by the authors: Reference gene primer amplification gave nucleated cell count estimates. Profiled with immunoSEQ multiplex PCR; TCRdb holds only in-frame clones, not every one. V and J calls and clone size follow that table, whereas D and trimming were derived from the DNA. The data hold 95,000 to 100,000 clones, with about 84% observed a single time. Between the trimmed V and J ends, which lost 0 bases and 5 bases, there was a span of 12 bases. The CDR3 has 15 amino acids. Per the germline V gene, CDR1 is MNHEY and CDR2 is SVGAGI. The source is a human donor in a cohort sampled during active COVID-19. Sequenced sample: peripheral blood. The V call is TRBV6-5, the J call TRBJ2-3; D possibly corresponds to TRBD2 (5 bases). In nucleotides, the CDR3 is TGTGCCAGCAGTTACTCGCGGAGAGAGGGAGATACGCAGTATTTT. Translation gives CASSYSRREGDTQYF.